One and the same sample provided the 22 T cell receptor beta chains below, sequenced in a study of T cell repertoires in cytomegalovirus infection. These TCRs are of unknown antigen specificity. One entry per CDR3 protein, called by TCRdb with MiXCR from the reads. The sample includes around 140,000 distinct CDR3 sequences, around 32% of them seen just once. The starting material was CD8+ T cells from cultured PBMCs, obtained from culture after CMV antigen stimulation. These receptors came from a human donor in good health (CMV status not recorded). Some clones in this sample may be carry-over from other donors' samples.

V gene TRBV19 combines with J gene TRBJ2-6, with D unresolved. CDR1 is LNHDA and CDR2 is SQIVND in the germline V gene (reference sequence). This CDR3 spans 15 amino acids. V was shortened by 7 bases and J by 0 bases, with 10 bases between the two germline ends. Here the CDR3 reads CASTPWGSGANVLTF. In DNA, the CDR3 is TGTGCCAGTACCCCTTGGGGCTCTGGGGCCAACGTCCTGACTTTC. The full variable domain, with the rest looked up from reference TRBV19 and TRBJ2-6, is DGGITQSPKYLFRKEGQNVTLSCEQNLNHDAMYWYRQDPGQGLRLIYYSQIVNDFQKGDIAEGYSVSREKKESFPLTVTSAQKNPTAFYLCASTPWGSGANVLTFGAGSRLTVL.

This chain connects TRBV4-1 to TRBJ2-7; no clear D. V gave up 0 bases and J gave up 9 bases, with 12 bases separating them. This CDR3 region has 13 residues. CDR1 is MGHRA, CDR2 YSYEKL, per germline. The CDR3 loop reads CASSQERSAGQYF. CDR3 in DNA: TGCGCCAGCAGCCAAGAGCGTTCGGCAGGGCAGTACTTC.

The J gene is TRBJ2-5, the V gene TRBV27; TRBD2 matches at 8 bases. V dropped 8 bases and J dropped 2; count of bases not matched to a gene: 16. Germline CDR1 reads MNHEY; CDR2 reads SMNVEV (reference sequence). This CDR3 spans 17 amino acids. The CDR3 DNA reads TGTGCCAGCTCCAATGCGCCGCTAGCGGGTTTTCAAGAGACCCAGTACTTC. Translated: CASSNAPLAGFQETQYF.

The chain couples TRBV11-2 to TRBJ2-5; tentatively, D is TRBD1 or TRBD2 (5 bases each). This CDR3 contains 17 residues. Trimming pared 4 bases from V and 1 base from J, leaving 19 bases between. The germline CDR1 and CDR2 sequences are SGHAT and FQNNGV. The CDR3 protein is CASSSLLGDDSQETQYF. The CDR3 nucleotides are TGTGCCAGCAGCTCACTATTGGGGGACGACAGCCAAGAGACCCAGTACTTC.

Only a few counts were recorded for this clonotype. The genes are TRBV11-3 and TRBJ2-5; 8 nucleotides agree with TRBD2. V lost 7 bases, J lost 1 base, and 11 bases stayed unmatched. The CDR3 extends over 16 amino acids. CDR1 SGHNT and CDR2 YENEEA come from the germline V gene. In DNA, the CDR3 is TGTGCCAGCACCCTGACTAGCGACCTCGTCCAAGAGACCCAGTACTTC. Amino acid sequence: CASTLTSDLVQETQYF. Looking up the rest from reference TRBV11-3 and TRBJ2-5 gives the full variable domain: EAGVVQSPRYKIIEKKQPVAFWCNPISGHNTLYWYLQNLGQGPELLIRYENEEAVDDSQLPKDRFSAERLKGVDSTLKIQPAELGDSAVYLCASTLTSDLVQETQYFGPGTRLLVL.

This clonotype appeared a few times. The V gene is TRBV28, the J gene TRBJ2-3, with TRBD2 matching 10 bases. J gave up 4 bases and V 1 base, and 5 bases lay outside the gene matches. This CDR3 has 16 residues. CDR1 is MDHEN and CDR2 is SYDVKM in the germline V gene. CDR3 DNA sequence: TGTGCCAGCAGTTTATCCCTAGCGGGGGACGCAGATACGCAGTATTTT. This gives the protein CASSLSLAGDADTQYF.

This clonotype was seen more than once but under ten times. Compared with germline, one end of the junction differs, possibly owing to a read error. J is TRBJ2-1 and V is TRBV6-5, with 9 bases fitting TRBD2. The CDR3 spans 16 residues. The V gene's germline CDR1 is MNHEY and CDR2 SVGAGI. The CDR3 DNA is TGTGCCAGCAGTTACTCGGGCGGGGGGGTCTACAATGAGCAGTTCTTT. Protein product: CASSYSGGGVYNEQFF.

This clonotype has only a few counts. CDR3 nucleotides: TGCAGCGGTTATGGACTAGCGGGGCGTCAGACAGATACGCAGTATTTT. It codes for CSGYGLAGRQTDTQYF. This chain links TRBV29-1 with TRBJ2-3; 12 bases match TRBD2. CDR1 and CDR2 from the germline V gene are SQVTM and ANQGSEA. There are 16 residues in the CDR3. Trimming removed 7 bases from V and 3 bases from J; junction bases left unmatched: 11.

This clonotype has only a few counts. The chain is built from TRBV2 and TRBJ1-5; TRBD1 matches 7 bases. Per the germline V gene, CDR1 is SNHLY and CDR2 is FYNNEI. This CDR3 comprises 15 residues. V was pared by 4 bases and J by 0 bases, with 3 bases of the junction left unmatched. CDR3 DNA: TGTGCCAGCAGTGGGGACAGCGATAGCAATCAGCCCCAGCATTTT. Protein sequence: CASSGDSDSNQPQHF.

This clonotype was counted between two and nine times. CDR3 in amino acids: CASSGLLVRNNEQFF. The CDR3 DNA reads as TGTGCCAGCAGCGGACTACTTGTCAGGAACAATGAGCAGTTCTTC. The chain uses TRBV2 and TRBJ2-1; D possibly corresponds to TRBD2 (6 bases). Germline lookup yields CDR1 SNHLY and CDR2 FYNNEI. This CDR3 spans 15 amino acids. The V end lost 6 bases, the J end lost 5 bases, and 17 bases lay between the germline ends. The complete variable domain, with remaining parts taken from reference TRBV2 and TRBJ2-1, reads EPEVTQTPSHQVTQMGQEVILRCVPISNHLYFYWYRQILGQKVEFLVSFYNNEISEKSEIFDDQFSVERPDGSNFTLKIRSTKLEDSAMYFCASSGLLVRNNEQFFGPGTRLTVL.

This chain links TRBV12-3 or TRBV12-4 with TRBJ2-3; 9 nucleotides match TRBD2. With V trimmed by 4 bases and J by 2 bases, 10 bases remained unmatched. The CDR3 is made up of 17 amino acids. CDR3 nucleotides: TGTGCCAGCAGTTCCATCATAGCGGGGGCGAACACAGATACGCAGTATTTT. It specifies CASSSIIAGANTDTQYF.

The count of this clonotype is one. The V call is TRBV9, the J call TRBJ1-2; possibly TRBD1 for D (5 bases). The CDR3 is made up of 14 amino acids. The V end lost 5 bases, the J end lost 3 bases, and 14 bases lay between the germline ends. Germline V gene data show CDR1 as SGDLS and CDR2 as YYNGEE. The CDR3 nucleotides are TGTGCCAGCAGTCCGACGGGGGGATACTATGGCTACACCTTC. Translated, it gives CASSPTGGYYGYTF.

The chain recombines TRBV9 with TRBJ2-3, with D maybe TRBD1 (7 bases). V lost 4 bases to trimming and J lost 0 bases, with 21 bases between them. The CDR3 is made up of 18 amino acids. CDR1 SGDLS and CDR2 YYNGEE come from the germline V gene. The CDR3 protein is CASSTPEGAVESTDTQYF. As DNA, the CDR3 is TGTGCCAGCAGCACCCCGGAGGGGGCTGTTGAGAGCACAGATACGCAGTATTTT.

In this sample, this clonotype turned up many times. This chain links TRBV7-2 with TRBJ1-4, with D hard to call. Germline V CDR1 and CDR2: SGHTA, FQGNSA. CDR3 size: 14 residues. V lost 1 base, J lost 1 base, and 4 bases lay in between. CDR3 protein: CASSLGVTNEKLFF. The CDR3, as DNA: TGTGCCAGCAGCTTAGGGGTAACTAATGAAAAACTGTTTTTT.

This clonotype turned up a few times. The chain uses TRBV7-9 and TRBJ2-5; 7 bases align to TRBD2. J lost 5 bases, V lost 1 base, and 4 bases had no gene match. The CDR3 runs to 14 residues. The germline CDR1 and CDR2 sequences are SEHNR and FQNEAQ (reference sequence). The CDR3 loop reads CASSLVLGGETQYF. The CDR3, as DNA: TGTGCCAGCAGCTTAGTCCTCGGGGGGGAGACCCAGTACTTC.

In this sample, this clonotype turned up many times. The rearrangement joins TRBV30 to TRBJ1-1, with a weak D call TRBD1 (6 bases). Between the trimmed V and J ends, which lost 7 bases and 1 base, there was a span of 16 bases. This CDR3 comprises 14 residues. Looked up from germline, CDR1 is GTSNPN and CDR2 is SVGIG (reference sequence). The CDR3 DNA sequence: TGTGCCTACCCAAGTCAGGGGCCGAACACTGAAGCTTTCTTT. This codes for CAYPSQGPNTEAFF.

The chain has TRBV7-9 and TRBJ2-1; 9 bases fit TRBD1. The CDR3 is made up of 16 amino acids. Per the germline V gene, CDR1 is SEHNR and CDR2 is FQNEAQ (reference sequence). V trimming: 5 bases; J trimming: 3 bases; junction bases outside the gene matches: 8. CDR3 protein: CASSARTGALYNEQFF. Here the CDR3 DNA reads TGTGCCAGCAGCGCCCGGACAGGGGCCCTCTACAATGAGCAGTTCTTC.

This clonotype showed up many times. In DNA form, the CDR3 reads TGTGCCACACGACGGAGCAGAGGCAATCAGCCCCAGCATTTT. Protein sequence: CATRRSRGNQPQHF. J is TRBJ1-5 and V is TRBV10-3; D remains ambiguous. Per the germline V gene, CDR1 is ENHRY and CDR2 is SYGVKD. V gave up 10 bases and J gave up 2 bases, with 15 bases separating them. This CDR3 spans 14 amino acids.

V is TRBV7-2 and J is TRBJ2-1; the D call may be TRBD1 or TRBD2 (5 bases each). The CDR3 loop spans 13 amino acids. V shed 6 bases and J shed 8 bases, with 14 bases lying between them. Germline V gene sequence: CDR1 SGHTA, CDR2 FQGNSA. Here the CDR3 reads CASRGLAPHEQFF. DNA of the CDR3: TGTGCCAGCAGGGGGCTAGCACCCCATGAGCAGTTCTTC.

This clonotype has more than one count but fewer than ten. The rearrangement links TRBV29-1 to TRBJ1-1, with 7 nucleotides matching TRBD1. The CDR3 has 14 residues. Germline V gene lookup returns CDR1 SQVTM and CDR2 ANQGSEA. The junction had 6 bases not matched to a gene; V was cut back by 4 bases and J by 1 base. The CDR3 region is CSVGQGSGNTEAFF. Written as DNA, the CDR3 is TGCAGCGTTGGACAGGGAAGTGGGAACACTGAAGCTTTCTTT. Full variable domain (missing parts from reference TRBV29-1 and TRBJ1-1): SAVISQKPSRDICQRGTSLTIQCQVDSQVTMMFWYRQQPGQSLTLIATANQGSEATYESGFVIDKFPISRPNLTFSTLTVSNMSPEDSSIYLCSVGQGSGNTEAFFGQGTRLTVV.

This clonotype showed up just once. The chain joins TRBV3-1 to TRBJ1-1; 9 bases match TRBD1. Trimming removed 0 bases from V and 4 bases from J; junction bases left unmatched: 9. The CDR3 loop spans 17 amino acids. Germline-derived CDR1 and CDR2 are LGHDT and YNNKEL (reference sequence). The CDR3 DNA follows: TGTGCCAGCAGCCAAGAAGGGGGACAGGGCTTTGGCACTGAAGCTTTCTTT. Encoded protein: CASSQEGGQGFGTEAFF. The whole variable domain, filled in from reference TRBV3-1 and TRBJ1-1, reads DTAVSQTPKYLVTQMGNDKSIKCEQNLGHDTMYWYKQDSKKFLKIMFSYNNKELIINETVPNRFSPKSPDKAHLNLHINSLELGDSAVYFCASSQEGGQGFGTEAFFGQGTRLTVV.

The CDR3 loop is CASSLMTGRGYTF. For the CDR3, the DNA is TGTGCCAGCAGCTTAATGACAGGACGTGGCTACACCTTC. V usage is TRBV11-3 and J usage is TRBJ1-2; tentatively, D is TRBD1 (6 bases). The CDR3 runs 13 residues. Trimming took 2 bases from V and 7 from J, leaving 11 bases between them. The germline V gene encodes CDR1 SGHNT and CDR2 YENEEA.